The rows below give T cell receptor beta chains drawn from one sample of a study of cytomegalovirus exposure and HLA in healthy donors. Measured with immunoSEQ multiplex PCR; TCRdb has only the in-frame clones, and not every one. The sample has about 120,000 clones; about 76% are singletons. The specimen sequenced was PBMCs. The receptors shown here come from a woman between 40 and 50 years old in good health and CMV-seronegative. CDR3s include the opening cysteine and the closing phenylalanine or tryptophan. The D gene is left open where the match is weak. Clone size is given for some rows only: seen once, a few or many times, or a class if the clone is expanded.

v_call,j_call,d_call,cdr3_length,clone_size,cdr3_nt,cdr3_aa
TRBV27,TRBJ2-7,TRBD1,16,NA,TGTGCCAGCAGTTTGTCCGGGACAGAGAGCTCCTACGAGCAGTACTTC,CASSLSGTESSYEQYF
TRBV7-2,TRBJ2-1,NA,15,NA,TGTGCCAGCAGACCCGGCGAGGGCCCCTACAATGAGCAGTTCTTC,CASRPGEGPYNEQFF
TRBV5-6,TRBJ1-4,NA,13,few,TGTGCCAGCAGCGTCACCCGGCGGGAAAAACTGTTTTTT,CASSVTRREKLFF
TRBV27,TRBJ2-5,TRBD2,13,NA,TGTGCCAGCACCCGTAGCGGGAAAGGGACCCAGTACTTC,CASTRSGKGTQYF
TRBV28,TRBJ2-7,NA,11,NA,TGTGCCAGCATGCGGTCCTACGAGCAGTACTTC,CASMRSYEQYF
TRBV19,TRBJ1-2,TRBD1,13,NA,TGTGCCGCCGAAGGGACAGGGTGGTATGGCTACACCTTC,CAAEGTGWYGYTF
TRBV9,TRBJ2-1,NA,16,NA,TGTGCCAGCAGCTCCACCGGGACTCCCTTGTCGGAAGAGCAGTTCTTC,CASSSTGTPLSEEQFF
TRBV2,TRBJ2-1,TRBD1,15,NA,TGTGCCAGCAGGGAGGACAGGGGGCTTGTGGGTGAGCAGTTCTTC,CASREDRGLVGEQFF
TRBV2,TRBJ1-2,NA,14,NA,TGTGCCAGCAGTGAAGGCAGGGAGGCCTATGGCTACACCTTC,CASSEGREAYGYTF
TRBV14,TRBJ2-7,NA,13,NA,TGTGCCAGCAGCCGAGAGAGCCCCTACGAGCAGTACTTC,CASSRESPYEQYF
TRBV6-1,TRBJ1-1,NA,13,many,TGTGCCAGCACCCCGAAAGGCGGAACTGAAGCTTTCTTT,CASTPKGGTEAFF
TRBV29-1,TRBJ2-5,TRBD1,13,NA,TGCAGCGTTGATTTTCAGGGGGTAAAGACCCAGTACTTC,CSVDFQGVKTQYF
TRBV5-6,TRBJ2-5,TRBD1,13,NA,TGTGCCAGCAGCTTGAGGGGGCGAGAGACCCAGTACTTC,CASSLRGRETQYF
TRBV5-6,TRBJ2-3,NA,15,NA,TGTGCCAGCAGTCGACCGGGACTCGACACAGATACGCAGTATTTT,CASSRPGLDTDTQYF
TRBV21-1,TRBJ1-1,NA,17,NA,TGTGCCAGCAGCAAACAGCGCAGGGCAAGGGGGGGCACTGAAGCTTTCTTT,CASSKQRRARGGTEAFF
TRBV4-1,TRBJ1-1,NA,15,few,TGCGCCAGCAGCCAGACGCCTGAGTGGGGAGGGGAAGCTTTCTTT,CASSQTPEWGGEAFF
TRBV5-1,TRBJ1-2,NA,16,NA,TGCGCCAGCAGCTTGGTATCGGGGGTCGGCTCCTATGGCTACACCTTC,CASSLVSGVGSYGYTF
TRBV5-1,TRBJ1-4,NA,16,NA,TGCGCCAGCAGCTTGGCGAGGGGGAAGACTAATGAAAAACTGTTTTTT,CASSLARGKTNEKLFF
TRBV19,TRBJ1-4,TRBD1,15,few,TGTGCCAGTAGCAATCTCAGGGGGCGCAGTGAAAAACTGTTTTTT,CASSNLRGRSEKLFF
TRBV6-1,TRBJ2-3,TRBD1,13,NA,TGTGCCAGCGAAACAGGGGGCACAGATACGCAGTATTTT,CASETGGTDTQYF
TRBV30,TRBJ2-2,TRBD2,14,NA,TGTGCCTGGAGTGTAGGGAGGGTCACCGGGGAGCTGTTTTTT,CAWSVGRVTGELFF
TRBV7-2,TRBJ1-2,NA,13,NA,TGTGCCAGCAGCGAGACAGGCGGCTATGGCTACACCTTC,CASSETGGYGYTF
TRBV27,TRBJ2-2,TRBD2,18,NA,TGTGCCAGCAGTTCTCCCCCCCTAGCGGGGGGGCTCACCGGGGAGCTGTTTTTT,CASSSPPLAGGLTGELFF
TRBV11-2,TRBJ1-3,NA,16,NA,TGTGCCAGCAGCTTAGTTGGGGCAGGGACTGGAAACACCATATATTTT,CASSLVGAGTGNTIYF